A selection of T cell receptor beta chains follows, all from one sample in a study of T cell responses to AZD1222 COVID-19 vaccine. Sequenced by immunoSEQ multiplex PCR; TCRdb stores in-frame clones only, minus some. The sample gives about 120,000 clones, roughly nine tenths of which show up once; 3% is in the top ten. The specimen comprised peripheral blood, sampled 28 days after the second AZD1222 dose. The receptors originated from an adult who received the AZD1222 COVID-19 vaccine. CDR3s include the opening cysteine and the closing phenylalanine or tryptophan. D genes are given only for firm matches. The size field is filled for only some rows; it gives once, few, many or a size class.

NA | TRBJ1-1 | NA | TRBV30 | TGTGCCTGGGGTTCCCGGGGTGTGAACACTGAAGCTTTCTTT | CAWGSRGVNTEAFF
NA | TRBJ2-2 | TRBD1 | TRBV19 | TGTGCCAGTAGTGCCCTCACAGGGGGCGCGAGCACCGGGGAGCTGTTTTTT | CASSALTGGASTGELFF
NA | TRBJ2-5 | NA | TRBV27 | TGTGCCAGCAGTCCCTCCATGGCGGGGGCCACTGAGACCCAGTACTTC | CASSPSMAGATETQYF
NA | TRBJ2-2 | NA | TRBV6-5 | TGTGCCAGCAGTTACAGCACTTCTAACACCGGGGAGCTGTTTTTT | CASSYSTSNTGELFF
NA | TRBJ2-1 | NA | TRBV5-1 | TGCGCCAGCAGCCTAACTAACATTGCGGGCGATGAGCAGTTCTTC | CASSLTNIAGDEQFF
NA | TRBJ2-7 | NA | TRBV30 | TGTGCCTGGAGCAAACTATCTCAACCTCCCTACGAGCAGTACTTC | CAWSKLSQPPYEQYF
NA | TRBJ1-6 | NA | TRBV18 | TGTGCCAGCTCACAAAGCTCCTATAATTCACCCCTCCACTTT | CASSQSSYNSPLHF
NA | TRBJ1-2 | NA | TRBV6-5 | TGTGCCAGCACAACAGGGAACTATGGCTACACCTTC | CASTTGNYGYTF
NA | TRBJ1-5 | TRBD1 | TRBV18 | TGTGCCAGCTCACCTGTCGGGAGGACAGGGTATAATCAGCCCCAGCATTTT | CASSPVGRTGYNQPQHF
NA | TRBJ1-4 | NA | TRBV6-6 | TGTGCCAGCAGTCTCACGGGGGGTAATGAAAAACTGTTTTTT | CASSLTGGNEKLFF
NA | TRBJ2-1 | NA | TRBV19 | TGTGCCAGTAGTATGGGACTTGAGCAGTTCTTC | CASSMGLEQFF
NA | TRBJ1-1 | NA | TRBV18 | TGTGCCAGCTCACCTGATCGAAAAAACACTGAAGCTTTCTTT | CASSPDRKNTEAFF
NA | TRBJ2-6 | TRBD1 | TRBV6-6 | TGTGCCAGCAGTGGACAGGGTACCGGGGCCAACGTCCTGACTTTC | CASSGQGTGANVLTF
NA | TRBJ1-5 | NA | TRBV3-1/TRBV3-2 | TGTGCCAGCAGCCAAGGAGTTCAGCCCCAGCATTTT | CASSQGVQPQHF
NA | TRBJ1-5 | NA | TRBV28 | TGTGCCAGCAGTCCCGTGCCAAATAATCAGCCCCAGCATTTT | CASSPVPNNQPQHF
NA | TRBJ2-2 | NA | TRBV3-1/TRBV3-2 | TGTGCCAGCAGCCCGACGCGGAGGGCGGACGGGGAGCTGTTTTTT | CASSPTRRADGELFF
many | TRBJ1-5 | NA | TRBV21-1 | TGTGCCAGCAGCAAAGAAGTTTTAGAGCAGGGACAGGGGTGGAATCAGCCCCAGCATTTT | CASSKEVLEQGQGWNQPQHF
NA | TRBJ1-5 | NA | TRBV19 | TGTGCCAGTACCGGGCAGGGGATATCTGTGTTGCAGCCCCAGCATTTT | CASTGQGISVLQPQHF
NA | TRBJ2-7 | NA | TRBV29-1 | TGCAGCGTTGAAGAGGGGCTGTACGAGCAGTACTTC | CSVEEGLYEQYF
NA | TRBJ1-1 | NA | TRBV10-3 | TGTGCCATCAGTGAGGGGAGGACTGAAGCTTTCTTT | CAISEGRTEAFF
NA | TRBJ1-5 | NA | TRBV15 | TGTGCCACCGGAATAACGAGGGGCCATCAGCCCCAGCATTTT | CATGITRGHQPQHF
NA | TRBJ2-5 | NA | TRBV15 | TGTGCCACCAGGGGTCTAGCCCTCCAAGAGACCCAGTACTTC | CATRGLALQETQYF
NA | TRBJ1-3 | NA | TRBV5-1 | TGCGCCAGCAGCTTGGAAGGGTCCTCTGGAAACACCATATATTTT | CASSLEGSSGNTIYF
NA | TRBJ2-2 | TRBD2 | TRBV7-8 | TGTGCCAGCAGCCTGGGTATTGGGTATAGGGGACTAGCGGGCCGAAACAACACCGGGGAGCTGTTTTTT | CASSLGIGYRGLAGRNNTGELFF
NA | TRBJ1-5 | NA | TRBV6-5 | TGTGCCAGCAGTTACTCGGCAGGGTGGAATCAGCCCCAGCATTTT | CASSYSAGWNQPQHF
NA | TRBJ2-1 | NA | TRBV5-1 | TGCGCCAGCAGCTTGGCCATCAACAGGAGAGACAATGAGCAGTTCTTC | CASSLAINRRDNEQFF
NA | TRBJ2-2 | NA | TRBV19 | TGTGCCAGTAGCTTACCAATCGGGGTTTTCACCGGGGAGCTGTTTTTT | CASSLPIGVFTGELFF
NA | TRBJ1-6 | TRBD1 | TRBV10-3 | TGTGCCATCAGTACCGGGACAGGGGATTATTCACCCCTCCACTTT | CAISTGTGDYSPLHF
NA | TRBJ2-3 | TRBD2 | TRBV6-5 | TGTGCCAGCAGGGGACTAGCGGGGGGCACAGATACGCAGTATTTT | CASRGLAGGTDTQYF
NA | TRBJ2-1 | NA | TRBV6-4 | TGTGCTACGCAGGGGGGGGCAAGCAATGAGCAGTTCTTC | CATQGGASNEQFF
NA | TRBJ1-4 | NA | TRBV5-1 | TGCGCCGGCAGCAAAGGGGGACGGGAAAAACTGTTTTTT | CAGSKGGREKLFF
NA | TRBJ1-3 | TRBD1 | TRBV10-3 | TGTGCCATCAGTGAGGGACAGGGGGAGGGAAACACCATATATTTT | CAISEGQGEGNTIYF
few | TRBJ2-6 | NA | TRBV19 | TGTGCCAGTAGTATAGATTTGCAGACTGGGGCCAACGTCCTGACTTTC | CASSIDLQTGANVLTF
few | TRBJ1-1 | NA | TRBV3-1/TRBV3-2 | TGTGCCAGCAGCGCAAAGAACCAGGGAGGTGGTGAAGCTTTCTTT | CASSAKNQGGGEAFF
NA | TRBJ1-3 | NA | TRBV19 | TGTGCCAGTAGTGGAGGGCCTGGAAACACCATATATTTT | CASSGGPGNTIYF
NA | TRBJ1-5 | TRBD1 | TRBV4-1 | TGCGCCAGCAGCCAATTCTTAGGACAGGGGTATTATAGCAATCAGCCCCAGCATTTT | CASSQFLGQGYYSNQPQHF
NA | TRBJ2-5 | NA | TRBV6-5 | TGTGCCAGCCTTAGAGGGGAGTACCAAGAGACCCAGTACTTC | CASLRGEYQETQYF
NA | TRBJ1-6 | NA | TRBV10-3 | TGTGCCATCAGTGGTAGGGGGAGCTCCTATAATTCACCCCTCCACTTT | CAISGRGSSYNSPLHF
NA | TRBJ2-3 | NA | TRBV29-1 | TGCAGCGTAGGACGGGGCACAGATACGCAGTATTTT | CSVGRGTDTQYF
NA | TRBJ1-6 | NA | TRBV5-1 | TGCGCCAGCAGCCTGGAAGGGGTTGGCCCCCTCCACTTT | CASSLEGVGPLHF
NA | TRBJ2-6 | NA | TRBV6-5 | TGTGCCAGCAGTTACTCGACGAGCTCTGGGGCCAACGTCCTGACTTTC | CASSYSTSSGANVLTF
NA | TRBJ2-1 | NA | TRBV10-1 | TGCGCCAGCAGTGATCGCGCCCGCCCCTACAATGAGCAGTTCTTC | CASSDRARPYNEQFF
NA | TRBJ1-5 | NA | TRBV4-3 | TGCGCCAGCAGCCTCCACACGGGCTCTCAGCCCCAGCATTTT | CASSLHTGSQPQHF
NA | TRBJ2-1 | NA | TRBV10-2 | TGCGCCAGCGCCCGAGAGTGGGGTAGCGCCTACAATGAGCAGTTCTTC | CASAREWGSAYNEQFF
NA | TRBJ2-1 | NA | TRBV5-6 | TGTGCCAGCAGCTGGTTCGTAGATTCCTGGAATGAGCAGTTCTTC | CASSWFVDSWNEQFF
once | TRBJ2-7 | TRBD1 | TRBV6-5 | TGTGCCAGCAGAGACAGGGGGCAGTACGAGCAGTACTTC | CASRDRGQYEQYF
NA | TRBJ2-7 | TRBD2 | TRBV28 | TGTGCCAGCAACCCCTCCCTAGCGGGGGGCGAGCAGTACTTC | CASNPSLAGGEQYF
NA | TRBJ1-2 | NA | TRBV13 | TGTGCCAGCAGCTTAAAAGGGATAAACTATGGCTACACCTTC | CASSLKGINYGYTF
NA | TRBJ1-5 | NA | TRBV6-5 | TGTGCCAGCAGGTTAGACAGGTTGAACAATCAGCCCCAGCATTTT | CASRLDRLNNQPQHF
NA | TRBJ2-5 | NA | TRBV6-5 | TGTGCCAGCAGTTACTCGGGGACTCAAGAGACCCAGTACTTC | CASSYSGTQETQYF
NA | TRBJ2-7 | NA | TRBV5-1 | TGCGCCAGCAGCTTGGAGGGTTTCGTGAACGAGCAGTACTTC | CASSLEGFVNEQYF
NA | TRBJ1-2 | NA | TRBV3-1/TRBV3-2 | TGTGCCAGCAGCTTGCGGACATTCGGCGCCGATGGCTACACCTTC | CASSLRTFGADGYTF
NA | TRBJ2-2 | NA | TRBV10-2 | TGCGCCACGCCGACAGACCTCCATGATAACACCGGGGAGCTGTTTTTT | CATPTDLHDNTGELFF
NA | TRBJ1-6 | NA | TRBV9 | TGTGCCAGCAGCGTAGTCGGGGTCGTAGATTCACCCCTCCACTTT | CASSVVGVVDSPLHF
NA | TRBJ2-1 | NA | TRBV27 | TGTGCCAGCAGAAGAAGGGAGACAGTGGCGGATGAGCAGTTCTTC | CASRRRETVADEQFF
NA | TRBJ1-1 | NA | TRBV18 | TGTGCCAGCTCAGTGAGGGGGGGCAACACTGAAGCTTTCTTT | CASSVRGGNTEAFF
NA | TRBJ2-2 | NA | TRBV7-9 | TGTGCCAGCAGCTTAGAGGTCGGGGAGCTGTTTTTT | CASSLEVGELFF
NA | TRBJ2-7 | NA | TRBV11-2 | TGTGCCAGCAGCTTAGGTGACAGTTCATTCTACGAGCAGTACTTC | CASSLGDSSFYEQYF
NA | TRBJ1-5 | NA | TRBV10-3 | TGTGCCATCAGGGTAAATGGCAATCAGCCCCAGCATTTT | CAIRVNGNQPQHF
few | TRBJ2-1 | TRBD2 | TRBV10-1 | TGCGCCAGCAGTGAGTCGCCTAGGACTAGCGGGGGGTTCTACAATGAGCAGTTCTTC | CASSESPRTSGGFYNEQFF